This T cell receptor (beta chain) was recovered during a study of blood T cell repertoires in COVID-19. Sequencing was performed with immunoSEQ multiplex PCR; in TCRdb, only in-frame clones are kept and a portion is missing. The table has approximately 290,000 clones, 80% to 90% seen once. This clonotype originated in a woman in her twenties or thirties who had recovered from COVID-19. Material: PBMCs or T cells enriched from blood (not recorded which).

In DNA form, the CDR3 reads TGTGCCAGCAGTCTCGGGGGGGCGGGTTACACCATATATTTT. Protein: CASSLGGAGYTIYF. The gene calls are TRBV28 and TRBJ1-3, with D perhaps TRBD1 (6 bases). Trimming shortened V by 5 bases and J by 8 bases, and 16 bases separated the two germline ends. The CDR3 extends over 14 amino acids. Germline V CDR1 and CDR2: MDHEN, SYDVKM.